This TCR beta chain was retrieved from a study of blood T cells in healthy people across ages. As for this clonotype: This may arise from a read error, as a much more abundant clone is one base away.

Then a second PCR, running about 7 to 11 cycles, was carried out with a sample-barcoded 5' primer and a J-beta primer mix. TCRdb used MiXCR to reprocess the 5' RACE reads, holding one entry per CDR3 protein. The sample lists roughly 700,000 distinct CDR3 sequences, about 30% occurring once. The CDR3 is made up of 15 amino acids. V was pared by 2 bases and J by 9 bases, with 19 bases between. Germline CDR1 SGHTA, CDR2 FQGNSA. Every sample yielded at least 6 million isolated PBMCs. The sequencing sample was made of blood. This sequence joins TRBV7-2 and TRBJ1-2; D may be TRBD1 (5 bases). The TCR originated in an elderly woman in good health. CDR3 residues: CASSLRGRVEYSYTF. For the CDR3, the DNA is TGTGCCAGCAGCTTACGGGGCAGGGTAGAATATAGCTACACCTTC.